Following are 13 T cell receptor beta chains from one sample sequenced in a study of cytomegalovirus exposure and HLA in healthy donors. With 60 Vbeta and 13 Jbeta primers, the PCR was carried out. Profiled with immunoSEQ multiplex PCR; TCRdb holds only in-frame clones, not every one. The sample carries about 100,000 clones, roughly 70% recorded once. Sequenced sample: PBMCs. These receptors all stem from a woman between 18 and 30 years old in good health and CMV-seropositive.

This sequence joins TRBV18 and TRBJ1-4; 8 nucleotides align to TRBD1. From germline, CDR1 is KGHSH and CDR2 LQKENI. The CDR3 has 14 amino acids. V lost 6 bases and J lost 8; bases outside the gene matches: 8. The CDR3 nucleotides read TGTGCCAGCTCTCCTCAGGGGGCGAAGGAAAAACTGTTTTTT. Translation gives CASSPQGAKEKLFF.

V and J are TRBV7-2 and TRBJ2-1, with D hard to call. V was cut by 2 bases and J by 0 bases, with 14 bases left in between. This CDR3 has 17 residues. CDR1 and CDR2 (germline): SGHTA, FQGNSA. This chain's CDR3 is CASSLLASASSYNEQFF. CDR3 sequence (DNA): TGTGCCAGCAGCTTATTGGCCAGCGCTAGCTCCTACAATGAGCAGTTCTTC.

The CDR3 loop is CASSYDRVGETQYF. The CDR3 DNA reads as TGTGCCAGCAGTTACGACAGGGTAGGGGAGACCCAGTACTTC. V usage is TRBV6-5 and J usage is TRBJ2-5; 7 bases map to TRBD1. This CDR3 is 14 amino acids long. The germline gives CDR1 MNHEY, CDR2 SVGAGI. Trimming removed 2 bases from V and 5 bases from J; junction bases left unmatched: 5.

V usage is TRBV4-2 and J usage is TRBJ2-1, with D possibly matching TRBD1 (6 bases). Germline values: CDR1 LGHNA, CDR2 YNFKEQ. The CDR3 covers 14 residues. V was trimmed by 4 bases and J by 7 bases, leaving 14 bases between them. The CDR3 loop reads CASSLNTRGNEQFF. The CDR3 DNA follows: TGTGCCAGCAGCCTTAACACAAGGGGGAATGAGCAGTTCTTC.

In nucleotides, the CDR3 is TGTGCCAGTAGTCCAGCGGGTGCCACCTACGAGCAGTACTTC. It yields the protein CASSPAGATYEQYF. The chain joins TRBV19 to TRBJ2-7; D is possibly TRBD2 (6 bases). There are 14 residues in the CDR3. Between the trimmed V and J ends, which lost 5 bases and 2 bases, there was a span of 13 bases. CDR1 is LNHDA and CDR2 is SQIVND in the germline V gene (reference sequence).

The chain is built from TRBV18 and TRBJ1-4; perhaps TRBD1 as D (5 bases). The CDR3 is made up of 16 amino acids. The germline CDR1 and CDR2 sequences are KGHSH and LQKENI. V lost 2 bases, J lost 7 bases, and 17 bases lay in between. CDR3 bases: TGTGCCAGCTCACCAAGCAGGGCCCCGTCGACTGAAAAACTGTTTTTT. Translation: CASSPSRAPSTEKLFF.

The rearrangement joins TRBV11-2 to TRBJ2-7; tentatively, D is TRBD2 (5 bases). This CDR3 contains 13 residues. Trimming removed 8 bases at V and 0 bases at J, with 11 bases between. CDR1 is SGHAT, CDR2 FQNNGV, per germline. In DNA, the CDR3 is TGTGCCAGCCGGACTCGGAGCTCCTACGAGCAGTACTTC. It codes for CASRTRSSYEQYF. The full variable domain, in which reference TRBV11-2 and TRBJ2-7 provide the parts outside the CDR3, is EAGVAQSPRYKIIEKRQSVAFWCNPISGHATLYWYQQILGQGPKLLIQFQNNGVVDDSQLPKDRFSAERLKGVDSTLKIQPAKLEDSAVYLCASRTRSSYEQYFGPGTRLTVT.

The chain is built from TRBV14 and TRBJ1-2, with D perhaps matching TRBD1 (6 bases). This CDR3 has 15 amino acids. V dropped 0 bases and J dropped 4 bases, with 12 bases sitting between them. Germline values: CDR1 SGHDN, CDR2 FVKESK. The CDR3 reads CASSQDGRGVYGYTF. CDR3 coding DNA: TGTGCCAGCAGCCAAGACGGCAGGGGCGTCTATGGCTACACCTTC.

The rearrangement joins TRBV5-1 to TRBJ1-3, with 10 bases lining up with TRBD1. J gave up 2 bases and V 1 base, and 3 bases lay outside the gene matches. CDR1 is SGHRS and CDR2 is YFSETQ in the germline V gene. The CDR3 contains 16 residues. CDR3 sequence: CASSLRDRGPGNTIYF. CDR3 nucleotide sequence: TGCGCCAGCAGCTTGCGGGACAGGGGTCCTGGAAACACCATATATTTT.

The V call is TRBV27, the J call TRBJ1-2, with a tentative D call TRBD1 (5 bases). Germline-derived CDR1 and CDR2 are MNHEY and SMNVEV (reference sequence). This CDR3 comprises 12 residues. V was pared by 10 bases and J by 6 bases, with 15 bases between. The CDR3 DNA sequence: TGTGCCACCAGGACATTTCCTAATGGCTACACCTTC. Protein sequence: CATRTFPNGYTF.

The CDR3, as DNA: TGTGCCAGCAGTTACTCGGGTGGGAGGGGCTACGAGCAGTACTTC. This encodes CASSYSGGRGYEQYF. This chain uses TRBV6-5 with TRBJ2-7; the match to TRBD2 covers 7 bases. CDR3 length: 15 amino acids. Germline assignment: CDR1 MNHEY and CDR2 SVGAGI. The V and J ends lost 0 bases and 3 bases, in that order; junction bases with no gene match: 5.

The rearrangement uses TRBV14 and TRBJ2-7, with a possible D match to TRBD1 (6 bases). V lost 4 bases and J 2 bases, leaving 12 bases between the germline ends. The CDR3 loop spans 14 amino acids. Germline CDR1 SGHDN, CDR2 FVKESK. In nucleotides, the CDR3 is TGTGCCAGCAGCCGACCGACAGGAACCTACGAGCAGTACTTC. Protein sequence: CASSRPTGTYEQYF. Full variable domain (rest looked up from reference TRBV14 and TRBJ2-7): EAGVTQFPSHSVIEKGQTVTLRCDPISGHDNLYWYRRVMGKEIKFLLHFVKESKQDESGMPNNRFLAERTGGTYSTLKVQPAELEDSGVYFCASSRPTGTYEQYFGPGTRLTVT.

This rearrangement joins TRBV30 to TRBJ1-5; D is uncertain. The CDR3 is 14 amino acids. Trimming took off 0 bases at V and 3 bases at J, with 9 bases between the two ends. The germline V gene encodes CDR1 GTSNPN and CDR2 SVGIG (reference sequence). The CDR3 DNA is TGTGCCTGGAGTGTATCTGGGCTCAATCAGCCCCAGCATTTT. As protein: CAWSVSGLNQPQHF.